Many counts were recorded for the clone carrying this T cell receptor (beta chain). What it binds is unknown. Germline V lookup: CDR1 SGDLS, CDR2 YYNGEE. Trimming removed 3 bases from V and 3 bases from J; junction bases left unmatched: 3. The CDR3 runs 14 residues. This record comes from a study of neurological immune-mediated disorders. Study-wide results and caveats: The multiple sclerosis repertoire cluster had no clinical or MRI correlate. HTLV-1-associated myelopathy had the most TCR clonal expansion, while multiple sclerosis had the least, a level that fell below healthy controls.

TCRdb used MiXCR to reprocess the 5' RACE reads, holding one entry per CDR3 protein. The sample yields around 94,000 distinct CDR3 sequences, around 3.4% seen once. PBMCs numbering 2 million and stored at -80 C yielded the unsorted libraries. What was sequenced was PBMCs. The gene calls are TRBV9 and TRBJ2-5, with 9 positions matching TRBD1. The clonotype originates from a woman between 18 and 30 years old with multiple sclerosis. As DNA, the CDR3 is TGTGCCAGCAGCGGAACAGGGGGCGAAGAGACCCAGTACTTC. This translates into CASSGTGGEETQYF.